The 9 T cell receptor beta chains given below trace back to one sample, sequenced in a study of PD-1 blockade in classical Hodgkin lymphoma. The method was immunoSEQ multiplex PCR; TCRdb's version includes in-frame clones alone and lacks a portion of them. The table shows more than 15,000 clones, with around 86% occurring only once. Every single patient, without exception, relapsed after autologous stem cell transplantation, and brentuximab vedotin exposure varied. The sample was peripheral blood mononuclear cells (PBMCs), taken before the second cycle of nivolumab. The receptor set was obtained from a human donor with classical Hodgkin lymphoma.

This clone has a handful of counts. The rearrangement uses TRBV7-8 and TRBJ1-1; unclear D gene. Germline values: CDR1 SGHVS, CDR2 FQNEAQ. This CDR3 contains 17 residues. V was trimmed by 0 bases and J by 0 bases, leaving 14 bases between them. The CDR3 region is CASSLAPVSGVNTEAFF. In DNA form, the CDR3 reads TGTGCCAGCAGCTTAGCTCCCGTCTCCGGGGTGAACACTGAAGCTTTCTTT.

The CDR3 DNA sequence: TGTGCCAGCAGTTTGATAGGGGAGCCCCAGCATTTT. Encoded protein: CASSLIGEPQHF. The gene calls are TRBV27 and TRBJ1-5; D perhaps matches TRBD1 (5 bases). CDR3 length equals 12 residues. Germline V gene data show CDR1 as MNHEY and CDR2 as SMNVEV (reference sequence). V lost 3 bases to trimming and J lost 8 bases, with 8 bases between them.

The chain is built from TRBV4-3 and TRBJ1-1, with D maybe TRBD1 (6 bases). Looked up from germline, CDR1 is LGHNA and CDR2 is YSLEER. V was trimmed by 1 base and J by 9 bases, leaving 21 bases between them. CDR3 length: 16 residues. CDR3 region: CASSQVFGTVGGQAFF. The DNA for the CDR3 is TGCGCCAGCAGCCAAGTATTCGGTACAGTGGGGGGCCAAGCTTTCTTT.

The chain is built from TRBV6-6 and TRBJ2-5, with D possibly being TRBD2 (7 bases). The ends were cut back, 2 bases at V and 5 bases at J, with 15 bases in the middle. The CDR3 has 15 amino acids. Germline V gene lookup returns CDR1 MNHNY and CDR2 SVGAGI (reference sequence). The CDR3 nucleotides are TGTGCCAGCAGTTACCACGACGGGGGGCGGGAGACCCAGTACTTC. This translates into CASSYHDGGRETQYF.

This clone has only a few counts. The genes are TRBV5-1 and TRBJ2-1; 9 bases are shared with TRBD2. The ends lost 3 bases at V and 3 bases at J; junction bases unmatched: 10. The CDR3 spans 17 residues. Germline CDR1 reads SGHRS; CDR2 reads YFSETQ. The CDR3 nucleotides read TGCGCCAGCAGCTCCTCATATAGCGGGGGTATCTACAATGAGCAGTTCTTC. Amino acids: CASSSSYSGGIYNEQFF.

The table lists this clone with a count of one. This chain uses TRBV5-1 with TRBJ2-1; 10 bases are a match to TRBD2. CDR3 size: 15 residues. The germline V gene has CDR1 SGHRS and CDR2 YFSETQ. The J segment lost 6 bases and the V segment lost 0 bases, leaving 3 bases of the junction unmatched. The CDR3 is CASSLVLAGTNEQFF. In DNA form, the CDR3 reads TGCGCCAGCAGCTTGGTACTAGCGGGGACCAATGAGCAGTTCTTC.

CDR3 residues: CASSYDKGEAFF. The DNA for the CDR3 is TGTGCCAGCAGCTACGACAAGGGGGAAGCTTTCTTT. The gene calls are TRBV7-6 and TRBJ1-1; the D gene is possibly TRBD1 (5 bases). The CDR3 contains 12 residues. CDR1 is SGHVS, CDR2 FNYEAQ, per germline. V lost 4 bases and J lost 8, with 11 bases in between.

The V call is TRBV7-9, the J call TRBJ2-5; D is unresolved. V lost 3 bases to trimming and J lost 1 base, with 6 bases between them. The CDR3 covers 13 residues. Germline lookup yields CDR1 SEHNR and CDR2 FQNEAQ (reference sequence). CDR3 DNA sequence: TGTGCCAGCAGCTTGGATAGCCAAGAGACCCAGTACTTC. Translating it yields CASSLDSQETQYF.

The V call is TRBV6-6, the J call TRBJ2-1, with D perhaps matching TRBD1 (5 bases). Trimming shortened V by 2 bases and J by 8 bases, and 13 bases separated the two germline ends. CDR1 and CDR2 from the germline V gene are MNHNY and SVGAGI (reference sequence). The CDR3 length is 14 residues. For the CDR3, the DNA is TGTGCCAGCAGTTACGATACAGGTTTCGATGAGCAGTTCTTC. Translated: CASSYDTGFDEQFF.